This T cell receptor beta chain was captured in a study of early T cells in non-severe SARS-CoV-2 infection. Study outcomes and limitations: Matching with VDJdb favored anti-spike CD8 responses (missing private and CD4 specificities).

TCRdb itself ran the 5' RACE reads through MiXCR, one entry per CDR3 protein. Altogether 25,000 to 35,000 distinct CDR3 sequences are present, approximately 5% being singletons, with the ten largest covering around 13%. The CDR3 covers 14 residues. Between the trimmed V and J ends, which lost 1 base and 3 bases, there was a span of 10 bases. The V gene's germline CDR1 is SGHTA and CDR2 FQGNSA. This clonotype appeared many times. Its antigen is unknown. The sample comprised whole blood. This TCR was sampled from an adult who was a healthcare worker with PCR-confirmed SARS-CoV-2 infection or an uninfected control (not recorded which). The chain links TRBV7-2 to TRBJ2-7; the D gene is possibly TRBD1 (6 bases). In DNA, the CDR3 is TGTGCCAGCAGCTTAGGGGGGCCCGGCTACGAGCAGTACTTC. Encoded protein: CASSLGGPGYEQYF.